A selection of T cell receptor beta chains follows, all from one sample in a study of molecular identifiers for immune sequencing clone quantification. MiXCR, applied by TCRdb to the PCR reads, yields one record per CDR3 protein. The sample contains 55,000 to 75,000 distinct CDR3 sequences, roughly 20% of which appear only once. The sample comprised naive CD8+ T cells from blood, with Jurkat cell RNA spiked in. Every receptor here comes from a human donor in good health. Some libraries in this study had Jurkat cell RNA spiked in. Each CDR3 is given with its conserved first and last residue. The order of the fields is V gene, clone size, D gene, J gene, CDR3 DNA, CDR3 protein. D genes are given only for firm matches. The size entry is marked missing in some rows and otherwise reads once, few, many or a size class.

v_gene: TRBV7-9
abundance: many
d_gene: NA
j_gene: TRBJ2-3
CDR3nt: TGTGCCAGCAGCACCACCGGGAGAAGCCCAGATACGCAGTATTTT
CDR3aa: CASSTTGRSPDTQYF

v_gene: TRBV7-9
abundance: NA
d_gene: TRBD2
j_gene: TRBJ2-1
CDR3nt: TGTGCCAGCAGCAACGCCCTAGCGGGCACAAATGAGCAGTTCTTC
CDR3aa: CASSNALAGTNEQFF

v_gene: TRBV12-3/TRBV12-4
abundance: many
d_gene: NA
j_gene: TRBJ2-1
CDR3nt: TGTGCCAGCAGTTTATTGGTCAGTCCCAATGAGCAGTTCTTC
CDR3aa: CASSLLVSPNEQFF

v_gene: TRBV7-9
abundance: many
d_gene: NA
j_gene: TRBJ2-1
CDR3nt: TGTGCCAGCAGCTCGCCCTCCTTGGATGAGCAGTTCTTC
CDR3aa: CASSSPSLDEQFF

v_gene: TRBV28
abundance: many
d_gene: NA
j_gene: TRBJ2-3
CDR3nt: TGTGCCAGCAGTTTGTGGGAAATCCCAGATACGCAGTATTTT
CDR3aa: CASSLWEIPDTQYF

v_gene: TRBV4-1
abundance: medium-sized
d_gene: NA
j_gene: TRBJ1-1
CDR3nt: TGCGCCAGCAGCCATTCCGCAGCGAACACTGAAGCTTTCTTT
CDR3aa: CASSHSAANTEAFF

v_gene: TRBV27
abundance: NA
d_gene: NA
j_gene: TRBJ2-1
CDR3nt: TGTGCCAGCAGTTTAACCCGTACTCTTGAGCAGTTCTTC
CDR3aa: CASSLTRTLEQFF

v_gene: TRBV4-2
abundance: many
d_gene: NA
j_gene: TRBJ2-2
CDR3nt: TGTGCCAGCAGCCAAGAGGTTGGGGATACCGGGGAGCTGTTTTTT
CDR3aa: CASSQEVGDTGELFF

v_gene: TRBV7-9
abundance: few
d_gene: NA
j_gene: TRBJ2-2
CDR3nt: TGTGCCAGCAGCTCACGGGCCAGGGAGCTGTTTTTT
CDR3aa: CASSSRARELFF

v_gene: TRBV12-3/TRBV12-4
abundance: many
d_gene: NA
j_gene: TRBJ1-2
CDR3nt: TGTGCCAGCAGTCGGGACGGCTATGGCTACACCTTC
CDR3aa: CASSRDGYGYTF

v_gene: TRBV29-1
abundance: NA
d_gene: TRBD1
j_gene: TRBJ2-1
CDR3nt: TGCAGCGTTGAGGACAGGGTGAGTGAGCAGTTCTTC
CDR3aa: CSVEDRVSEQFF

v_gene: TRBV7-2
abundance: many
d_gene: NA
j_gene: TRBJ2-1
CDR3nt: TGTGCCAGCAGCTTTGGGGAGCAGTTCTTC
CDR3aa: CASSFGEQFF

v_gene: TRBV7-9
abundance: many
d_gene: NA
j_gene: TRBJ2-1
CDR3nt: TGTGCCAGCAGCCGATACGAGGACGCCCAACAGGGTCGGGGCAATGAGCAGTTCTTC
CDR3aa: CASSRYEDAQQGRGNEQFF